The 3 T cell receptor beta chains below all came from one sample that was sequenced in a study of cytomegalovirus exposure and HLA in healthy donors. This PCR relied on a set of 60 Vbeta primers and 13 Jbeta primers. The repertoire was sequenced with immunoSEQ multiplex PCR; TCRdb's copy has only in-frame clones and lacks some. The sample has under 200,000 clones, roughly 85% seen once; the top ten hold roughly 0.76%. Specimen: PBMCs. The source is a woman aged 40 to 49 in good health and CMV-seronegative.

V is TRBV7-3 and J is TRBJ2-2; TRBD2 agrees at 10 bases. The CDR3 contains 15 residues. Germline CDR1 SGHTA, CDR2 FQGTGA. J lost 3 bases, V lost 5 bases, and 3 bases had no gene match. As DNA, the CDR3 is TGTGCCAGCAGCAACCTAGCGGGAGACACCGGGGAGCTGTTTTTT. Translating it yields CASSNLAGDTGELFF.

The CDR3 here is CASSQVTLRDRQFF. CDR3 DNA: TGCGCCAGCAGCCAAGTGACCCTCCGGGACAGGCAGTTCTTC. The genes are TRBV4-1 and TRBJ2-1, with 7 positions matching TRBD1. There are 14 residues in the CDR3. Germline V CDR1 and CDR2: MGHRA, YSYEKL. V shed 1 base and J 12 bases; nucleotides not matched to a gene: 9.

The chain carries TRBV5-1 and TRBJ2-3; the match to TRBD2 covers 9 bases. The CDR3 is 17 residues long. The V segment lost 3 bases and the J segment 2 bases; nucleotides outside the gene matches: 10. Germline assignment: CDR1 SGHRS and CDR2 YFSETQ. CDR3 amino acids: CASSSLVAGGITDTQYF. CDR3 DNA sequence: TGCGCCAGCAGCTCGCTGGTTGCGGGGGGGATCACAGATACGCAGTATTTT.